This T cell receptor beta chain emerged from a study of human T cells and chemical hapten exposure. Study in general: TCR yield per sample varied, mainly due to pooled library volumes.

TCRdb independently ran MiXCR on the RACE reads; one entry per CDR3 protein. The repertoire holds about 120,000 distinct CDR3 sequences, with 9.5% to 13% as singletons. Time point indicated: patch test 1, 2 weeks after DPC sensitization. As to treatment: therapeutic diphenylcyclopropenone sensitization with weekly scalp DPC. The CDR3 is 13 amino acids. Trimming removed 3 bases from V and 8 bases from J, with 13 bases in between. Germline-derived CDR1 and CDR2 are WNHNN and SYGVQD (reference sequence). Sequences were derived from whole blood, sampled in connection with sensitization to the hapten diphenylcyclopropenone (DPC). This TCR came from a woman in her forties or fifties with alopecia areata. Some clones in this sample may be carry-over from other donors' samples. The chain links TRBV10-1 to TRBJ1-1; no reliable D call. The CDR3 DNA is TGCGCCAGCAGTGAATTGGACCCGGGGGAAGCTTTCTTT. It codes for CASSELDPGEAFF.